The next 15 T cell receptor beta chains were all read from a single sample in a study of blood T cells in healthy people across ages. Alongside a J-beta primer mix, a sample-barcoded 5' primer served in a second PCR lasting roughly 7 to 12 cycles. TCRdb ran MiXCR on the 5' RACE reads and lists one entry per CDR3 protein. The sample has roughly 700,000 distinct CDR3 sequences; approximately 50% are singletons. Sequences were obtained from blood. The receptors were sampled from a woman aged 55 to 70 in good health.

This clonotype was recorded at least ten times. In nucleotides, the CDR3 is TGTGCCAGCAGGAGGGGACTAAGCACAGATACGCAGTATTTT. It specifies CASRRGLSTDTQYF. The gene calls are TRBV11-2 and TRBJ2-3; TRBD2 matches at 7 bases. The CDR3 extends over 14 amino acids. J lost 0 bases, V lost 6 bases, and 3 bases had no gene match. Germline V lookup: CDR1 SGHAT, CDR2 FQNNGV.

The V and J genes are TRBV27 and TRBJ1-1, with D tentatively TRBD1 (6 bases). CDR1 MNHEY and CDR2 SMNVEV come from the germline V gene (reference sequence). The V end was cut by 6 bases, the J end by 5 bases, with 13 bases between. The CDR3 has 13 amino acids. Written as DNA, the CDR3 is TGTGCCAGCAGACAACAGGGTGGGACTGAAGCTTTCTTT. This gives the protein CASRQQGGTEAFF.

This clonotype was recorded a few times. The V call is TRBV2, the J call TRBJ2-3; the match to TRBD2 covers 7 bases. Germline V gene data show CDR1 as SNHLY and CDR2 as FYNNEI. J lost 5 bases, V lost 8 bases, and 10 bases had no gene match. The CDR3 is 14 amino acids. This chain's CDR3 is CASAVGGVGDTQYF. CDR3 DNA sequence: TGTGCCAGCGCGGTTGGGGGGGTGGGAGATACGCAGTATTTT.

The CDR3: CASSKGCNRDSGDQPQHF. The CDR3, as DNA: TGTGCCAGCAGCAAAGGATGCAACCGGGACAGCGGTGATCAGCCCCAGCATTTT. The V call is TRBV21-1, the J call TRBJ1-5. TRBV21-1 is reported as a pseudogene. The CDR3 contains 18 residues.

The chain links TRBV6-2 or TRBV6-3 to TRBJ1-2, with 7 bases that match TRBD1. The CDR3 has 14 amino acids. V dropped 6 bases and J dropped 0; count of bases not matched to a gene: 4. Germline assignment: CDR1 MNHEY and CDR2 SVGEGT. The CDR3 sequence: CASRTGTANYGYTF. As DNA, the CDR3 is TGTGCCAGCAGGACGGGGACAGCTAACTATGGCTACACCTTC.

This chain connects TRBV7-2 to TRBJ2-3; 8 bases fit TRBD2. Germline CDR1 reads SGHTA; CDR2 reads FQGNSA. The CDR3 length is 18 residues. The trim removed 1 base at V and 4 bases at J, leaving 13 bases unmatched. CDR3 region: CASSLDVFIGLAADTQYF. CDR3 DNA sequence: TGTGCCAGCAGCTTAGACGTGTTTATCGGACTAGCTGCAGATACGCAGTATTTT.

The CDR3 bases are TGTGCCAGCAGCCCCCCCGGGGACGGGACCAATGAGCAGTTCTTC. It specifies CASSPPGDGTNEQFF. This sequence joins TRBV28 and TRBJ2-1, with D possibly called TRBD1 or TRBD2 (5 bases each). V lost 6 bases to trimming and J lost 6 bases, with 18 bases between them. The CDR3 has 15 residues. Germline V gene sequence: CDR1 MDHEN, CDR2 SYDVKM.

This chain links TRBV28 with TRBJ2-7, with D perhaps TRBD2 (6 bases). The germline CDR1 and CDR2 sequences are MDHEN and SYDVKM. Deletions cut 6 bases from V and 4 bases from J, with 22 bases between. The CDR3 spans 16 residues. Here the CDR3 reads CASSKMKPGLQYEQYF. CDR3 bases: TGTGCCAGCAGCAAGATGAAACCGGGACTTCAGTACGAGCAGTACTTC.

V is TRBV7-9 and J is TRBJ1-2; 9 bases fit TRBD1. This CDR3 contains 13 residues. CDR1 SEHNR and CDR2 FQNEAQ come from the germline V gene (reference sequence). V shed 7 bases, J shed 7 bases, and the junction held 7 bases outside the gene matches. As DNA, the CDR3 is TGTGCCAGCAACCAAGGACAGGGGTTTGGCTACACCTTC. It yields the protein CASNQGQGFGYTF.

This clonotype occurred a few times. The chain employs TRBV10-3 and TRBJ1-5; D not certain. Trimming removed 0 bases at V and 6 bases at J, with 15 bases between. Germline assignment: CDR1 ENHRY and CDR2 SYGVKD. The CDR3 covers 16 residues. CDR3 loop: CAISESIQRAGQPQHF. The CDR3 nucleotides read TGTGCCATCAGTGAGTCGATACAGAGGGCAGGTCAGCCCCAGCATTTT.

The J gene is TRBJ2-5, the V gene TRBV20-1; 15 bases match TRBD2. The CDR3 totals 16 residues. Germline CDR1 and CDR2: DFQATT and SNEGSKA (reference sequence). The trim removed 4 bases at V and 6 bases at J, leaving 9 bases unmatched. The CDR3 spells CSANLGTSGRPKTQYF. The CDR3 DNA sequence: TGCAGTGCTAACCTCGGGACTAGCGGGAGGCCGAAGACCCAGTACTTC.

The chain is built from TRBV13 and TRBJ2-7; D gene ambiguous. CDR1 is PRHDT, CDR2 FYEKMQ, per germline (reference sequence). V gave up 4 bases and J gave up 5 bases, with 12 bases separating them. The CDR3 is 13 residues long. The CDR3 DNA reads as TGTGCCAGCAGCTCCAAACCAGAGCACGAGCAGTACTTC. Protein: CASSSKPEHEQYF.

This clonotype was counted a few times. The rearrangement uses TRBV29-1 and TRBJ1-1; D is possibly TRBD1 (5 bases). Germline V gene data show CDR1 as SQVTM and CDR2 as ANQGSEA. The germline V and J ends were trimmed by 7 bases and 4 bases, with 13 bases remaining between them. This CDR3 comprises 12 residues. This CDR3 reads CSASGDATEAFF. In DNA, the CDR3 is TGCAGCGCGTCCGGGGACGCCACTGAAGCTTTCTTT.

The V call is TRBV5-5, the J call TRBJ2-7; 8 bases match TRBD2. CDR3 length: 16 residues. With 5 bases clipped from V and 0 bases from J, the junction kept 10 bases outside the gene matches. Germline-derived CDR1 and CDR2 are SGHKS and YYEKEE (reference sequence). CDR3 loop: CASRTPGTRTSYEQYF. The DNA for the CDR3 is TGTGCCAGCAGAACCCCCGGGACTAGAACCTCCTACGAGCAGTACTTC.

The CDR3 DNA follows: TGTGCCAGCAGCCCCGGGACTCTTGATTACAATGAGCAGTTCTTC. Translation: CASSPGTLDYNEQFF. This sequence joins TRBV7-3 and TRBJ2-1; D might be TRBD2 (6 bases). CDR3 size: 15 residues. Germline CDR1 reads SGHTA; CDR2 reads FQGTGA. Deletions cut 5 bases from V and 4 bases from J, with 15 bases between.